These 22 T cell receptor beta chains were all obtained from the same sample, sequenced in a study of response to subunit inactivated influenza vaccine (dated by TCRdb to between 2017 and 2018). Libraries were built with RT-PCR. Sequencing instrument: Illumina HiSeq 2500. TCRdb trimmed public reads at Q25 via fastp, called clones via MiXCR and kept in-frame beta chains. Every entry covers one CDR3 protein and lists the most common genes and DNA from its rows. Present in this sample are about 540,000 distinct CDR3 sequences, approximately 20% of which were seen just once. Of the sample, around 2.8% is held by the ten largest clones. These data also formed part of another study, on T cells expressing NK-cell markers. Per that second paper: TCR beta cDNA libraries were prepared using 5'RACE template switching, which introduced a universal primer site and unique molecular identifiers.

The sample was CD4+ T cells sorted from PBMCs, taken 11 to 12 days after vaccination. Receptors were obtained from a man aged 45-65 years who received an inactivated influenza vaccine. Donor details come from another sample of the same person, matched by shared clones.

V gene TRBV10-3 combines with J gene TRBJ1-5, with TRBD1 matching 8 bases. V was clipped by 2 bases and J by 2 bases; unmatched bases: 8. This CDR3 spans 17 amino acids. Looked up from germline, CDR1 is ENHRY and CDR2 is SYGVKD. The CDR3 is CAISEPDRGGGNQPQHF. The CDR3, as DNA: TGTGCCATCAGTGAGCCCGACAGGGGAGGTGGCAATCAGCCCCAGCATTTT.

DNA for the CDR3: TGTGCCAGCAGAAGGACTAGCGGGAGGGCGTACGAGCAGTACTTC. Translating gives CASRRTSGRAYEQYF. The chain joins TRBV6-1 to TRBJ2-7; 15 nucleotides match TRBD2. Germline V gene data show CDR1 as MNHNS and CDR2 as SASEGT. The V gene end was trimmed by 6 bases and the J gene end by 4 bases; junction bases not matched to a gene: 4. The CDR3 is made up of 15 amino acids.

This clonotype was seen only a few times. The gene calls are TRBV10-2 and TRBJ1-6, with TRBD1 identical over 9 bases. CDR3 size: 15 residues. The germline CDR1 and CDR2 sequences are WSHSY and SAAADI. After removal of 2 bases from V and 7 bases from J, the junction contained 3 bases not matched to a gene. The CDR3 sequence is CASSERDRANSPLHF. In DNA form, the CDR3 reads TGCGCCAGCAGTGAGCGGGACAGGGCCAATTCACCCCTCCACTTT.

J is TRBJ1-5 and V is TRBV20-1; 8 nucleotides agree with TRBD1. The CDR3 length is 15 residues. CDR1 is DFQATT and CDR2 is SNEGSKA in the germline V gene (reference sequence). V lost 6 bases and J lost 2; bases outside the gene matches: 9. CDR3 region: CSATDRGWGNQPQHF. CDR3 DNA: TGCAGTGCAACTGACAGGGGTTGGGGCAATCAGCCCCAGCATTTT.

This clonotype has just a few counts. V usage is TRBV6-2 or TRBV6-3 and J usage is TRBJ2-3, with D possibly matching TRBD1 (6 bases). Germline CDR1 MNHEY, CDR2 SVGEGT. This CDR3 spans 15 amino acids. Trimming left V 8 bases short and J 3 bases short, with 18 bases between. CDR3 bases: TGTGCCAGCTCCCGACCGGGACAACGAACAGATACGCAGTATTTT. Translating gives CASSRPGQRTDTQYF.

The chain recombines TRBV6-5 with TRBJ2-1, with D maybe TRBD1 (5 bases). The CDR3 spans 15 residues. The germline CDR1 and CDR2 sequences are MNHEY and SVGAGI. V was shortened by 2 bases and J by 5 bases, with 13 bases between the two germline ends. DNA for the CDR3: TGTGCCAGCAGTTACAGCAGGGCTAGGAACAATGAGCAGTTCTTC. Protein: CASSYSRARNNEQFF.

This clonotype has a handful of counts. The CDR3 sequence is CASTSPRGSYNEQFF. In DNA, the CDR3 is TGTGCCAGCACCTCCCCGAGGGGCTCCTACAATGAGCAGTTCTTC. V usage is TRBV12-3 or TRBV12-4 and J usage is TRBJ2-1; D may match TRBD1 or TRBD2 (5 bases each). The CDR3 contains 15 residues. Trimming left V 7 bases short and J 0 bases short, with 13 bases between.

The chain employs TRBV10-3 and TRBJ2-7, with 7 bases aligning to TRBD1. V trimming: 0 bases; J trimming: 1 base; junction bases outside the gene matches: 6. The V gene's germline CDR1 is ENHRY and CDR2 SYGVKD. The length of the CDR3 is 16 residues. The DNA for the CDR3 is TGTGCCATCAGTGAGTCCTTGCAGGGGGTATCCTACGAGCAGTACTTC. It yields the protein CAISESLQGVSYEQYF.

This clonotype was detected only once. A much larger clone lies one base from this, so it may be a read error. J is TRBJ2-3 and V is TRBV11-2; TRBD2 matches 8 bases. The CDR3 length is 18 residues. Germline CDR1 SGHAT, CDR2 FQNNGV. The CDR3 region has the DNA TGTGCCAGCAGCTTAGGGAGGTCGGCTAGCGGGTGGGCAGATATGCAGTATTTT. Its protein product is CASSLGRSASGWADMQYF.

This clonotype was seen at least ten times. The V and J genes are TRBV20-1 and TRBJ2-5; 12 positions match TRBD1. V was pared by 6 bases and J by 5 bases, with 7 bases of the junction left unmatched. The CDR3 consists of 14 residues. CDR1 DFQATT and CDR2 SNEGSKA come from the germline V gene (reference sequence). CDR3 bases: TGCAGTGCGGGGGGACAGGGGGCTTTTGAGACCCAGTACTTC. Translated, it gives CSAGGQGAFETQYF.

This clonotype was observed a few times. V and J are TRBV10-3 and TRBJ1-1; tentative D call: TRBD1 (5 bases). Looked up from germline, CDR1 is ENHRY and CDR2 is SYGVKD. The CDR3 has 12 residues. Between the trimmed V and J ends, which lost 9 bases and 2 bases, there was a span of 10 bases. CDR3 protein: CAMGRGNTEAFF. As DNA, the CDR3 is TGTGCCATGGGACGGGGAAACACTGAAGCTTTCTTT.

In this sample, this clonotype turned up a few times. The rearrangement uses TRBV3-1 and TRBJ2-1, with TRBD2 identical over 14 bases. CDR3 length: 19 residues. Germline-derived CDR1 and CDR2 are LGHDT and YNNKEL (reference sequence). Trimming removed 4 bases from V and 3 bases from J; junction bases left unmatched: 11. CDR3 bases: TGTGCCAGCAGCCCCCCCCCGGGGACTAGCGGGGGCCGCTACAATGAGCAGTTCTTC. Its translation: CASSPPPGTSGGRYNEQFF.

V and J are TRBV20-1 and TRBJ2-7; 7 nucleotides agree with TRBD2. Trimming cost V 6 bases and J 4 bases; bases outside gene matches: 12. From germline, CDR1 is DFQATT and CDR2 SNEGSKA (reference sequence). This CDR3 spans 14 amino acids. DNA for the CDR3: TGCAGTGCCCCCGAGCGGGGTCGAATTTACGAGCAGTACTTC. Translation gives CSAPERGRIYEQYF.

Here the CDR3 reads CSANLAGRADTQYF. The CDR3 nucleotides read TGCAGTGCTAATCTAGCGGGAAGGGCGGATACGCAGTATTTT. The chain uses TRBV20-1 and TRBJ2-3, with 9 bases that match TRBD2. After removal of 4 bases from V and 6 bases from J, the junction contained 8 bases not matched to a gene. This CDR3 has 14 residues. Germline assignment: CDR1 DFQATT and CDR2 SNEGSKA (reference sequence).

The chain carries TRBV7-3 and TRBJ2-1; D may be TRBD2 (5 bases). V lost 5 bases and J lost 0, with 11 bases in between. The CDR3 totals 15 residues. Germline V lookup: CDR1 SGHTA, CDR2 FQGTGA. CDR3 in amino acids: CASSPDSSSYNEQFF. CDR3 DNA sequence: TGTGCCAGCAGCCCGGACTCCAGCTCCTACAATGAGCAGTTCTTC.

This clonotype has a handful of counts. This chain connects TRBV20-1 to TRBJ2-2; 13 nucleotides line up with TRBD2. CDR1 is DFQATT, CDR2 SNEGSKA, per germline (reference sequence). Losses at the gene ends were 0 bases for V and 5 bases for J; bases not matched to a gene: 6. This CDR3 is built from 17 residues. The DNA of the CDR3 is TGCAGTGCTAGAGATCGACTAGCGGGAGGAGAGACCGGGGAGCTGTTTTTT. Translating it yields CSARDRLAGGETGELFF.

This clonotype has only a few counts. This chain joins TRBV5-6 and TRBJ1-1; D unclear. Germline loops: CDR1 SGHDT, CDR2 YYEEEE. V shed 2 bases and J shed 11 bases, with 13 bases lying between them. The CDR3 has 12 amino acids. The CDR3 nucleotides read TGTGCCAGCAGCTTTACTGGACTAGGGGCTTTCTTT. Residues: CASSFTGLGAFF.

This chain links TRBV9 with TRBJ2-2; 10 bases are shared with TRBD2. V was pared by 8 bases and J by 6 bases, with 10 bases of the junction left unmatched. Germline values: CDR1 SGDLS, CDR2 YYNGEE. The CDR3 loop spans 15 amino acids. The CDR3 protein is CASAPASGRSGELFF. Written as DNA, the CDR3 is TGTGCCAGTGCCCCGGCTAGCGGGAGATCCGGGGAGCTGTTTTTT.

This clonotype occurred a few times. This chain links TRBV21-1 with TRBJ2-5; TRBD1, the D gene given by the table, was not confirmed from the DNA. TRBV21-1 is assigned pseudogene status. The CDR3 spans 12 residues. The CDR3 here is CASSKNRGSQYF. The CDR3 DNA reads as TGTGCCAGCAGCAAAAATAGGGGGTCCCAGTACTTC.

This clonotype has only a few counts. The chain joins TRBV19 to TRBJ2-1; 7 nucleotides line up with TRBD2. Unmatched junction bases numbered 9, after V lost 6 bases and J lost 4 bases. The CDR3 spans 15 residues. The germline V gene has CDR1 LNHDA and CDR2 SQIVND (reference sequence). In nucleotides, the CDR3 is TGTGCCAGTAGGCCAGACGGGAGGTTATACAATGAGCAGTTCTTC. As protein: CASRPDGRLYNEQFF.

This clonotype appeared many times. CDR3 loop: CASRLPEGELFF. Here the CDR3 DNA reads TGTGCCAGCAGACTACCCGAAGGGGAGCTGTTTTTT. This sequence joins TRBV6-5 and TRBJ2-2, with D unresolved. Germline CDR1 reads MNHEY; CDR2 reads SVGAGI. Trimming left V 6 bases short and J 8 bases short, with 10 bases between. This CDR3 has 12 residues.

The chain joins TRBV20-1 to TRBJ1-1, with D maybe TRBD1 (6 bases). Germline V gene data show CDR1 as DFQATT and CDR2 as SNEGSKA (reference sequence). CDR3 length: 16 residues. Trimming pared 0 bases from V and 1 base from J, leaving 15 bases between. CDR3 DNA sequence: TGCAGTGCTAGAGATTTCAGGGGTTGGGAGAACACTGAAGCTTTCTTT. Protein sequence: CSARDFRGWENTEAFF.